Each of the 27 T cell receptor beta chains below was sequenced from the same sample in a study of Ad26.COV2.S vaccination and SARS-CoV-2 variants. Sequencing used immunoSEQ multiplex PCR; TCRdb keeps in-frame clones, though not all of them. The sample has about 350,000 clones, about 91% seen once. The specimen was peripheral blood, collected after recovery from COVID-19. The receptors stem from a human donor who had recovered from COVID-19.

In its sample, this clone was seen once. V and J are TRBV27 and TRBJ2-7; 7 bases line up with TRBD1. This CDR3 has 15 residues. The V segment lost 3 bases and the J segment 4 bases; nucleotides outside the gene matches: 9. Looked up from germline, CDR1 is MNHEY and CDR2 is SMNVEV (reference sequence). This CDR3 reads CASSLAQGSSYEQYF. The CDR3 region has the DNA TGTGCCAGCAGTTTGGCACAGGGGTCTTCTTACGAGCAGTACTTC.

The table lists this clone with a count of one. The chain joins TRBV29-1 to TRBJ1-1, with no clear D. V dropped 7 bases and J dropped 10 bases, with 19 bases sitting between them. The germline V gene encodes CDR1 SQVTM and CDR2 ANQGSEA. This CDR3 has 12 amino acids. CDR3 nucleotides: TGCAGCGCTTTGGCAACCCGAGGAGGAGCTTTCTTT. Amino acids: CSALATRGGAFF.

This clone has just a few counts. CDR3: CASSRQGLGPRNTGELFF. In nucleotides, the CDR3 is TGTGCCAGCAGCCGCCAGGGACTGGGCCCGCGTAACACCGGGGAGCTGTTTTTT. This chain connects TRBV11-2 to TRBJ2-2, with a possible D match to TRBD2 (6 bases). This CDR3 comprises 18 residues. Between the trimmed V and J ends, which lost 5 bases and 2 bases, there was a span of 21 bases. Germline lookup yields CDR1 SGHAT and CDR2 FQNNGV.

The CDR3 here is CASSPGGAGTEAFF. CDR3 DNA sequence: TGTGCCAGCTCACCAGGGGGCGCGGGCACTGAAGCTTTCTTT. The rearrangement joins TRBV18 to TRBJ1-1; a possible D gene is TRBD1 (6 bases). The germline V gene has CDR1 KGHSH and CDR2 LQKENI. The V gene lost 2 bases and the J gene lost 4 bases, with 11 bases spanning the gap. The CDR3 is 14 amino acids.

This sequence joins TRBV19 and TRBJ2-3; D is uncertain. The V end lost 5 bases, the J end lost 0 bases, and 15 bases lay between the germline ends. The V gene's germline CDR1 is LNHDA and CDR2 SQIVND (reference sequence). This CDR3 contains 16 residues. CDR3 in DNA: TGTGCCAGTAGTCCCCGTGGCGCTACTAGCACAGATACGCAGTATTTT. Amino acid sequence: CASSPRGATSTDTQYF.

The chain is built from TRBV24-1 and TRBJ2-3; 11 nucleotides line up with TRBD2. The junction had 4 bases not matched to a gene; V was cut back by 9 bases and J by 3 bases. The V gene's germline CDR1 is KGHDR and CDR2 SFDVKD. This CDR3 has 14 amino acids. CDR3 DNA sequence: TGTGCCACCGCTCCTAGCGGGGGGACAGATACGCAGTATTTT. Encoded protein: CATAPSGGTDTQYF.

This chain links TRBV10-1 with TRBJ2-1, with 11 bases fitting TRBD2. J gave up 3 bases and V 5 bases, and 3 bases lay outside the gene matches. Germline V lookup: CDR1 WNHNN, CDR2 SYGVQD (reference sequence). This CDR3 spans 15 amino acids. The CDR3 DNA sequence: TGCGCCAGCAGTAGCCTAGCGGGGGGCTACAATGAGCAGTTCTTC. Its protein product is CASSSLAGGYNEQFF.

The CDR3 DNA sequence: TGTGCCAGCAGCAAGGCGTTAGGGGACAGCGGACCGGGAGAGCAGTACTTC. Protein: CASSKALGDSGPGEQYF. This rearrangement joins TRBV9 to TRBJ2-7; 7 positions match TRBD1. The CDR3 length is 17 residues. Unmatched junction bases numbered 20, after V lost 4 bases and J lost 7 bases. In germline, CDR1 is SGDLS, CDR2 YYNGEE.

This clone has just one count. The CDR3 bases are TGTGCCAGCAGACCACAGGGTGTGGGCACTGAAGCTTTCTTT. This sequence encodes CASRPQGVGTEAFF. The genes are TRBV16 and TRBJ1-1, with D possibly matching TRBD1 (6 bases). The CDR3 has 14 residues. V gave up 6 bases and J gave up 4 bases, with 15 bases separating them. Germline CDR1 KGHSY, CDR2 FQNENV.

The CDR3 sequence: CASGTASYEQYF. The CDR3 nucleotides read TGTGCCAGCGGGACAGCGTCCTACGAGCAGTACTTC. The chain is built from TRBV27 and TRBJ2-7, with 7 bases matching TRBD1. The CDR3 length is 12 residues. In germline, CDR1 is MNHEY, CDR2 SMNVEV (reference sequence). Unmatched junction bases numbered 2, after V lost 8 bases and J lost 1 base.

V usage is TRBV7-8 and J usage is TRBJ1-2, with 7 bases lining up with TRBD1. Trimming took 5 bases from V and 3 from J; bases not matched to a gene: 3. Germline values: CDR1 SGHVS, CDR2 FQNEAQ. The CDR3 consists of 13 residues. CDR3 sequence reads: CASSPQGHYGYTF. CDR3 DNA sequence: TGTGCCAGCAGCCCACAGGGGCACTATGGCTACACCTTC.

This chain connects TRBV4-1 to TRBJ2-1; 8 bases are shared with TRBD1. This CDR3 is 17 amino acids long. In germline, CDR1 is MGHRA, CDR2 YSYEKL. J lost 6 bases, V lost 0 bases, and 10 bases had no gene match. CDR3 nucleotides: TGCGCCAGCAGCCAAGAAGGACGGACAGGGCAGGTCAATGAGCAGTTCTTC. Translating gives CASSQEGRTGQVNEQFF.

This chain uses TRBV2 with TRBJ2-7; 10 bases are a match to TRBD1. There are 14 residues in the CDR3. In germline, CDR1 is SNHLY, CDR2 FYNNEI. J was trimmed by 4 bases and V by 9 bases; bases with no gene match: 9. CDR3 sequence reads: CASRPGQGNYEQYF. CDR3 nucleotides: TGTGCCAGTAGACCGGGACAGGGGAATTACGAGCAGTACTTC.

V is TRBV25-1 and J is TRBJ1-2, with a possible D match to TRBD1 (5 bases). The germline V gene encodes CDR1 MGHDK and CDR2 SYGVNS. This CDR3 is built from 17 residues. With 2 bases removed from V and 5 bases from J, the gap between germline ends came to 21 bases. CDR3 sequence (DNA): TGTGCCAGCAGTGAACCCGTGGGGCAGGGCCCGACATATGGCTACACCTTC. Amino acid sequence: CASSEPVGQGPTYGYTF.

The chain links TRBV6-5 to TRBJ2-7, with a tentative D call TRBD1 (5 bases). The CDR3 totals 11 residues. CDR1 MNHEY and CDR2 SVGAGI come from the germline V gene. Between the trimmed V and J ends, which lost 8 bases and 1 base, there was a span of 6 bases. The CDR3 DNA reads as TGTGCCAGCCAGGGTTCCTACGAGCAGTACTTC. As protein: CASQGSYEQYF.

This rearrangement joins TRBV7-9 to TRBJ1-1; D possibly corresponds to TRBD1 (5 bases). V was cut by 1 base and J by 4 bases, with 13 bases left in between. Germline V CDR1 and CDR2: SEHNR, FQNEAQ (reference sequence). The CDR3 extends over 15 amino acids. In DNA form, the CDR3 reads TGTGCCAGCAGCTTAGTGGTCAGGGCTAGCACTGAAGCTTTCTTT. As protein: CASSLVVRASTEAFF.

This chain joins TRBV19 and TRBJ2-1; D gene ambiguous. Germline assignment: CDR1 LNHDA and CDR2 SQIVND (reference sequence). V lost 3 bases and J lost 7, with 7 bases in between. This CDR3 comprises 12 residues. The CDR3 DNA is TGTGCCAGTAGTATGTGGCTTAATGAGCAGTTCTTC. Amino acid sequence: CASSMWLNEQFF.

The rearrangement links TRBV7-8 to TRBJ1-2, with 7 bases that match TRBD1. Germline-derived CDR1 and CDR2 are SGHVS and FQNEAQ. Losses at the gene ends were 5 bases for V and 0 bases for J; bases not matched to a gene: 6. The CDR3 extends over 15 amino acids. The CDR3 loop reads CASSLRTGSNYGYTF. The CDR3 region has the DNA TGTGCCAGCAGCCTCCGGACAGGTTCTAACTATGGCTACACCTTC.

The V gene is TRBV7-9, the J gene TRBJ2-3, with D tentatively TRBD1 (6 bases). V lost 2 bases and J lost 3, with 12 bases in between. This CDR3 spans 15 amino acids. The germline V gene encodes CDR1 SEHNR and CDR2 FQNEAQ (reference sequence). Here the CDR3 reads CASSLSLQGTDTQYF. The CDR3 coding sequence is TGTGCCAGCAGCTTATCTCTCCAGGGGACAGATACGCAGTATTTT.

V is TRBV9 and J is TRBJ1-3; D not resolved. CDR1 and CDR2 (germline): SGDLS, YYNGEE. There are 14 residues in the CDR3. The V and J ends lost 2 bases and 0 bases respectively, with 6 bases between them. The CDR3 loop reads CASSVTVSGNTIYF. CDR3 in DNA: TGTGCCAGCAGCGTTACAGTCTCTGGAAACACCATATATTTT.

This chain links TRBV5-4 with TRBJ2-3; the D is unclear. Trimming shortened V by 0 bases and J by 4 bases, and 6 bases separated the two germline ends. Per the germline V gene, CDR1 is SGHNT and CDR2 is YYREEE (reference sequence). This CDR3 has 13 residues. This chain's CDR3 is CASSLVSSDTQYF. The CDR3, as DNA: TGTGCCAGCAGCTTGGTTAGTTCAGATACGCAGTATTTT. Full variable domain (remainder filled in from reference TRBV5-4 and TRBJ2-3): ETGVTQSPTHLIKTRGQQVTLRCSSQSGHNTVSWYQQALGQGPQFIFQYYREEENGRGNFPPRFSGLQFPNYSSELNVNALELDDSALYLCASSLVSSDTQYFGPGTRLTVL.

The chain is built from TRBV5-8 and TRBJ2-7; D gene ambiguous. The CDR3 runs to 15 residues. The ends were cut back, 5 bases at V and 0 bases at J, with 15 bases in the middle. CDR1 and CDR2 from the germline V gene are SGHTS and YDEGEE. In DNA form, the CDR3 reads TGTGCCAGCAGAAAAACGACGGTAATCTCCTACGAGCAGTACTTC. Translated: CASRKTTVISYEQYF.

The rearrangement links TRBV6-2 or TRBV6-3 to TRBJ1-1, with D unclear. The V gene lost 4 bases and the J gene lost 2 bases, with 11 bases spanning the gap. The CDR3 extends over 14 amino acids. Germline-derived CDR1 and CDR2 are MNHEY and SVGEGT. The CDR3 is CASSSYSHNTEAFF. The CDR3 DNA follows: TGTGCCAGCAGTTCATACAGCCATAACACTGAAGCTTTCTTT.

CDR3 sequence reads: CASSFFGQGTETQYF. The DNA for the CDR3 is TGCGCCAGCAGCTTTTTTGGACAGGGGACAGAGACCCAGTACTTC. The chain recombines TRBV5-1 with TRBJ2-5, with TRBD1 identical over 9 bases. The CDR3 sequence is 15 residues long. Germline lookup yields CDR1 SGHRS and CDR2 YFSETQ. The junction had 6 bases not matched to a gene; V was cut back by 2 bases and J by 4 bases. Full variable domain (remainder filled in from reference TRBV5-1 and TRBJ2-5): KAGVTQTPRYLIKTRGQQVTLSCSPISGHRSVSWYQQTPGQGLQFLFEYFSETQRNKGNFPGRFSGRQFSNSRSEMNVSTLELGDSALYLCASSFFGQGTETQYFGPGTRLLVL.

CDR3: CASSGGGLNQPQHF. The CDR3 nucleotides are TGCGCCAGCAGTGGTGGGGGGCTCAATCAGCCCCAGCATTTT. The chain recombines TRBV10-1 with TRBJ1-5, with a possible D match to TRBD1 (6 bases). The CDR3 spans 14 residues. Germline CDR1 is WNHNN and CDR2 is SYGVQD (reference sequence). With 4 bases removed from V and 3 bases from J, the gap between germline ends came to 10 bases.

The chain combines TRBV7-8 with TRBJ1-6; D might be TRBD1 (6 bases). The CDR3 has 14 amino acids. Germline V gene data show CDR1 as SGHVS and CDR2 as FQNEAQ. Trimming pared 4 bases from V and 7 bases from J, leaving 11 bases between. The CDR3 sequence is CASSWLRGNSPLHF. CDR3 nucleotides: TGTGCCAGCAGCTGGCTCAGGGGAAATTCACCCCTCCACTTT.

As concerns this clone: Other DNA sequences of this sample code for an identical CDR3. The chain employs TRBV9 and TRBJ2-1, with 9 bases identical to TRBD2. CDR1 SGDLS and CDR2 YYNGEE come from the germline V gene. Losses at the gene ends were 2 bases for V and 3 bases for J; bases not matched to a gene: 0. The CDR3 has 14 amino acids. CDR3 loop: CASSVSGGYNEQFF. CDR3 nucleotide sequence: TGTGCCAGCAGCGTTAGCGGGGGCTACAATGAGCAGTTCTTC.